Given below is one TCR beta chain in context. This sample was taken from a study of metastatic and nonmetastatic thyroid tumors. Overall study context: Comparative analysis of repertoires was undertaken across blood and tumor or nodule tissue obtained from malignant and benign thyroid patients.

With MiXCR, TCRdb reprocessed the PCR reads. The profile shows 25,000 to 35,000 clones, 25% to 35% of them singletons. Germline CDR1 and CDR2: MNHNS and SASEGT. V lost 1 base and J lost 1, with 19 bases in between. CDR3 length: 18 amino acids. Among the patients, none had received any treatment before thyroid surgery. The clonotype was recovered from a female donor with papillary thyroid cancer or a benign thyroid nodule (not recorded which). Some clones in this sample may be carry-over from other donors' samples. Sequenced material: blood. The chain uses TRBV6-1 and TRBJ2-5; D is unresolved. CDR3 DNA: TGTGCCAGCAGTGAAGATCTGGGCTCAAACGCTGTCCAAGAGACCCAGTACTTC. This sequence encodes CASSEDLGSNAVQETQYF.